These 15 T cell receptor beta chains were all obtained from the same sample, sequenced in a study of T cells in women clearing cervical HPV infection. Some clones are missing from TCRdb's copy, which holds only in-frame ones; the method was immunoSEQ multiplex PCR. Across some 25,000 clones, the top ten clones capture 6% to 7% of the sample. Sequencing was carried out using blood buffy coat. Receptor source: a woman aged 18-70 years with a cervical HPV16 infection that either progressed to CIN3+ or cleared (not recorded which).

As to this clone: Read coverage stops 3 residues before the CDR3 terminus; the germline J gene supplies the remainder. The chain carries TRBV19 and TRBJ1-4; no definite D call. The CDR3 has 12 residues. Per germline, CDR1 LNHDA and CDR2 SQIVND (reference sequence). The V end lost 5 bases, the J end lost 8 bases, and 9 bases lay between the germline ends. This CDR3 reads CASSPLGEKLFF. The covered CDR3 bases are TGTGCCAGTAGTCCGTTAGGGGAAAAA.

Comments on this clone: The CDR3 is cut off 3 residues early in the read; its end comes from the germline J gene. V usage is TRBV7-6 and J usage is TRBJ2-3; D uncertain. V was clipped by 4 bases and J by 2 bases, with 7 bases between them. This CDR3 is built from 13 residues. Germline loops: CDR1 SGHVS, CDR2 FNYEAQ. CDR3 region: CASSSISTDTQYF. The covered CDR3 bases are TGTGCCAGCAGCTCCATTTCCACAGATACG.

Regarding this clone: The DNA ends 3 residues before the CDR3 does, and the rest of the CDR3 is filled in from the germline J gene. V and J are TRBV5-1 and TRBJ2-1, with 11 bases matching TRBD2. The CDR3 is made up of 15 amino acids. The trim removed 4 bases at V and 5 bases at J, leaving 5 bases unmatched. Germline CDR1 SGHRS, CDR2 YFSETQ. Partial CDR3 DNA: TGCGCCAGCAGCGAACTAGCGGGAGTGGACAATGAG. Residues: CASSELAGVDNE. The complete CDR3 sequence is CASSELAGVDNEQFF.

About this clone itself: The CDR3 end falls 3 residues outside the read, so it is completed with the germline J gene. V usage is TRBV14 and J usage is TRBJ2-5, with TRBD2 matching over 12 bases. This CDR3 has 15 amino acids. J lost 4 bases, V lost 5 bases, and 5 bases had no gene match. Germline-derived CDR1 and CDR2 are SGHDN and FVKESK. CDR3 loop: CASSLLAGGAETQYF. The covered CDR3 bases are TGTGCCAGCAGCTTACTAGCGGGAGGTGCAGAGACC. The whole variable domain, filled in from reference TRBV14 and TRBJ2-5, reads EAGVTQFPSHSVIEKGQTVTLRCDPISGHDNLYWYRRVMGKEIKFLLHFVKESKQDESGMPNNRFLAERTGGTYSTLKVQPAELEDSGVYFCASSLLAGGAETQYFGPGTRLLVL.

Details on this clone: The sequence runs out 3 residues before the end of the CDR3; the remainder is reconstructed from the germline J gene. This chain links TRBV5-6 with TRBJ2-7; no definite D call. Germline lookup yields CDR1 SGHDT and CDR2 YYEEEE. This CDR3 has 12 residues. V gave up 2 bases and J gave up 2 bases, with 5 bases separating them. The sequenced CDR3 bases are TGTGCCAGCAGCTTTCTAGCCTACGAG. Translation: CASSFLAYE. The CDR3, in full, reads CASSFLAYEQYF. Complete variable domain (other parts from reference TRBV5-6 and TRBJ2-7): DAGVTQSPTHLIKTRGQQVTLRCSPKSGHDTVSWYQQALGQGPQFIFQYYEEEERQRGNFPDRFSGHQFPNYSSELNVNALLLGDSALYLCASSFLAYEQYFGPGTRLTVT.

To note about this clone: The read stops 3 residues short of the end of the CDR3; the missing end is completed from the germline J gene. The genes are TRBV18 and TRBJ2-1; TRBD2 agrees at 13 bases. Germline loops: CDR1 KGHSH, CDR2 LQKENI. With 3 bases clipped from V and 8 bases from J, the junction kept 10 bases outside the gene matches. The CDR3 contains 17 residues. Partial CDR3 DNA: TGTGCCAGCTCACCTACCCGACTAGCGGGAGGCCTGGATGAG. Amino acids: CASSPTRLAGGLDE. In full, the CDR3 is CASSPTRLAGGLDEQFF.

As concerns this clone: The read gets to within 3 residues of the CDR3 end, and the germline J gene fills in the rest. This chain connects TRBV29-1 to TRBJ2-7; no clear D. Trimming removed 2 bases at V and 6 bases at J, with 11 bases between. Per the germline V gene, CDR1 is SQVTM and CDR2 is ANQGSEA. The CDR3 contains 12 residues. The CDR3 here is CSVETRVGEQYF. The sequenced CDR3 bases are TGCAGCGTTGAAACCCGGGTCGGCGAG.

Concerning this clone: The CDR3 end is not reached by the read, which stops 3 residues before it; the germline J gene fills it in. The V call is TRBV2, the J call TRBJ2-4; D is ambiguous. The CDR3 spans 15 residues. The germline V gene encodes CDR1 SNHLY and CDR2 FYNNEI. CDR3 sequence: CASSRLTSLAAGQYF. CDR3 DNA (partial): TGTGCCAGCAGTCGATTGACGTCACTGGCGGCTGGT.

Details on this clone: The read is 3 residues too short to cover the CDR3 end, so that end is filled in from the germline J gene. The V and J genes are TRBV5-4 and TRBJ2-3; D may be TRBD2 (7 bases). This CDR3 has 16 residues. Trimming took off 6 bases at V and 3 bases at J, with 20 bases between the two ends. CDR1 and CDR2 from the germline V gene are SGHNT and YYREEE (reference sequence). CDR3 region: CASTPRGASGTDTQYF. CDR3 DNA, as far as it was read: TGTGCCAGCACCCCAAGGGGGGCTAGCGGTACAGATACG.

Here the CDR3 reads CSARKRGTSGRAPSYEQYF. The covered CDR3 bases are TGCAGTGCCAGGAAGAGAGGGACTAGCGGGAGGGCACCCTCCTACGAG. The rearrangement uses TRBV20-1 and TRBJ2-7; TRBD2 matches at 16 bases. Read data end 3 residues before the CDR3 end; the end is taken from the germline J gene. Germline V gene sequence: CDR1 DFQATT, CDR2 SNEGSKA (reference sequence). This CDR3 is built from 19 residues. With 6 bases clipped from V and 0 bases from J, the junction kept 14 bases outside the gene matches.

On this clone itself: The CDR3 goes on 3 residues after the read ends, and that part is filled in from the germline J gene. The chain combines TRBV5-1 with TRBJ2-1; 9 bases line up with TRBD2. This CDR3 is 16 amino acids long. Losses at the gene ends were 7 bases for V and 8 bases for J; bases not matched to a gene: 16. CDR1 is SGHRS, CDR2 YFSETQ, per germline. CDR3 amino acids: CASHSNSGGLRDEQFF. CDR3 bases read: TGCGCCAGCCACTCCAATAGCGGGGGCCTCCGGGATGAG.

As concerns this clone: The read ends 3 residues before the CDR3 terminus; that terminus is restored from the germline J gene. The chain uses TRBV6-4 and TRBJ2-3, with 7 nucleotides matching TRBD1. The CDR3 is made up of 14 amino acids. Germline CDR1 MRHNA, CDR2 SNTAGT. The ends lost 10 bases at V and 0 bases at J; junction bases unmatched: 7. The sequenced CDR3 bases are TGTGCCACCCGGACAGGACCTAGCACAGATACG. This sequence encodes CATRTGPSTDT. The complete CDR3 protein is CATRTGPSTDTQYF.

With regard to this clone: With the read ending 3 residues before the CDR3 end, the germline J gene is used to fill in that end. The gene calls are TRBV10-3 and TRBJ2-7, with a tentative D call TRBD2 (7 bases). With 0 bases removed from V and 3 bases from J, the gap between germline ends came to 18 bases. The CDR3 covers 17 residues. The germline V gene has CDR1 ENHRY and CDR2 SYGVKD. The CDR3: CAISESRGRLSDYEQYF. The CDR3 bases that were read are TGTGCCATCAGTGAGTCGCGGGGGCGGCTGTCAGACTACGAG.

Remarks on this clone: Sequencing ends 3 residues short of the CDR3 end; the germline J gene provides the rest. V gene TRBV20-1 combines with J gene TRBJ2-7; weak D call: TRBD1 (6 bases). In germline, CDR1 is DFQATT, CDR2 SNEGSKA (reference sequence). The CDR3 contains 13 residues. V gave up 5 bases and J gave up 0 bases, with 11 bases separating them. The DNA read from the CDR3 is TGCAGTGCTTCCCGGGACAACTCCTACGAG. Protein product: CSASRDNSYE. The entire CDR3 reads CSASRDNSYEQYF.

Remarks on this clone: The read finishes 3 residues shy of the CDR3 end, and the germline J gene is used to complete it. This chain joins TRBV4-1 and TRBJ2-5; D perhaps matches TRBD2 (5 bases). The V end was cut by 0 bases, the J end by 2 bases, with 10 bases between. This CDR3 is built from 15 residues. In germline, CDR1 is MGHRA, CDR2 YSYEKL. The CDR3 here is CASSQDPGVQETQYF. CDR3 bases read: TGCGCCAGCAGCCAAGATCCCGGGGTACAAGAGACC.